This passage covers 5 T cell receptor beta chains from one sample sequenced in a study of low-dose radiotherapy and immunotherapy resistance in tumors. Specified time point: before trial treatment. Both TCRalpha and TCRbeta chains were reverse transcribed with V-gene-specific primers. A constant-region primer paired with the V-primer adapter amplified TCRs over about 19 PCR cycles. MiXCR, applied by TCRdb to the reads, yields one record per CDR3 protein. The table lists tens of thousands of distinct CDR3 sequences, about a sixth of them singletons. Sample: PBMCs, taken before treatment. The receptor source for this set is a male donor with prostate cancer.

This clonotype was picked up many times. This chain joins TRBV6-2 or TRBV6-3 and TRBJ1-1; no clear D gene. Trimming left V 6 bases short and J 1 base short, with 9 bases between. Germline values: CDR1 MNHEY, CDR2 SVGEGT. The CDR3 loop spans 13 amino acids. The CDR3: CASRTTANTEAFF. The CDR3 nucleotides are TGTGCCAGCAGAACCACAGCGAACACTGAAGCTTTCTTT.

This clonotype was counted many times. The rearrangement links TRBV5-1 to TRBJ2-4; TRBD2 matches at 7 bases. The J segment lost 0 bases and the V segment lost 2 bases, leaving 5 bases of the junction unmatched. CDR1 is SGHRS, CDR2 YFSETQ, per germline. The CDR3 is made up of 16 amino acids. This CDR3 is CASSLAGRIAKNIQYF. DNA for the CDR3: TGCGCCAGCAGCTTAGCGGGGCGAATAGCCAAAAACATTCAGTACTTC.

The table lists this clonotype with many counts. This chain links TRBV5-1 with TRBJ2-3, with 8 bases identical to TRBD2. The junction had 12 bases not matched to a gene; V was cut back by 4 bases and J by 2 bases. The germline gives CDR1 SGHRS, CDR2 YFSETQ. This CDR3 has 17 residues. The CDR3 sequence is CASSNRGGQRYTDTQYF. CDR3 nucleotide sequence: TGCGCCAGCAGCAACCGCGGGGGGCAACGCTACACAGATACGCAGTATTTT. The full variable domain, rest sourced from reference TRBV5-1 and TRBJ2-3, is KAGVTQTPRYLIKTRGQQVTLSCSPISGHRSVSWYQQTPGQGLQFLFEYFSETQRNKGNFPGRFSGRQFSNSRSEMNVSTLELGDSALYLCASSNRGGQRYTDTQYFGPGTRLTVL.

For this clonotype: A read error is the likely source, as a far larger clone sits one nucleotide away. The V gene is TRBV5-6, the J gene TRBJ2-1; 7 bases map to TRBD1. Germline V gene data show CDR1 as SGHDT and CDR2 as YYEEEE. The CDR3 is 13 residues long. The trim removed 7 bases at V and 13 bases at J, leaving 14 bases unmatched. CDR3 DNA sequence: TGTGCCAGCTACAGGGGACGGGGAGAGACCCAGTTCTTC. Translation: CASYRGRGETQFF. Combining the CDR3 with reference TRBV5-6 and TRBJ2-1 gives the whole variable domain DAGVTQSPTHLIKTRGQQVTLRCSPKSGHDTVSWYQQALGQGPQFIFQYYEEEERQRGNFPDRFSGHQFPNYSSELNVNALLLGDSALYLCASYRGRGETQFFGPGTRLTVL.

There are many counts of this clonotype. The chain recombines TRBV7-9 with TRBJ2-1; D unclear. Trimming removed 4 bases at V and 12 bases at J, with 19 bases between. Germline V CDR1 and CDR2: SEHNR, FQNEAQ (reference sequence). There are 14 residues in the CDR3. The CDR3 region is CASSSIRLLRGQFF. The CDR3, as DNA: TGTGCCAGCAGCTCCATCCGCCTCCTGCGAGGGCAGTTCTTC.